A selection of T cell receptor beta chains follows, all from one sample in a study of shared clonotypes between healthy human individuals. Here immunoSEQ multiplex PCR was the method, and the copy in TCRdb shows in-frame clones only, minus some. The sample has roughly 1,500,000 clones, just under 99% seen once. Sequenced: naive CD4+ T cells sorted from blood. The receptor set was obtained from a man between 25 and 39 years old in good health. The CDR3 runs from the conserved cysteine through the conserved F or W. Fields, in order: J gene, V gene, D gene, clone size, CDR3 protein, CDR3 DNA. A D gene is named only where the DNA matches it firmly. Only part of the rows carry a size: once, few, many, or a class if the clone is expanded.

J gene: TRBJ2-7; V gene: TRBV6-5; D gene: TRBD2; clone size: .; CDR3 protein: CASSRTSGQPYEQYF; CDR3 DNA: TGTGCCAGCAGCCGAACTAGCGGGCAGCCTTACGAGCAGTACTTC
J gene: TRBJ1-2; V gene: TRBV5-4; D gene: .; clone size: .; CDR3 protein: CASSFPHGDYGYTF; CDR3 DNA: TGTGCCAGCAGCTTCCCTCATGGGGACTATGGCTACACCTTC
J gene: TRBJ2-7; V gene: TRBV18; D gene: TRBD1; clone size: .; CDR3 protein: CASSPKQGAAYEQYF; CDR3 DNA: TGTGCCAGCTCACCAAAGCAGGGGGCGGCCTACGAGCAGTACTTC
J gene: TRBJ2-1; V gene: TRBV28; D gene: .; clone size: .; CDR3 protein: CASRPGAYNEQFF; CDR3 DNA: TGTGCCAGCAGGCCGGGGGCCTACAATGAGCAGTTCTTC
J gene: TRBJ2-5; V gene: TRBV4-1; D gene: .; clone size: .; CDR3 protein: CASSPLGGTQYF; CDR3 DNA: TGCGCCAGCAGCCCCCTGGGGGGGACCCAGTACTTC
J gene: TRBJ2-7; V gene: TRBV21-1; D gene: .; clone size: .; CDR3 protein: CASSKARTGVSEQYF; CDR3 DNA: TGTGCCAGCAGCAAAGCGAGGACAGGGGTTTCGGAGCAGTACTTC
J gene: TRBJ1-5; V gene: TRBV16; D gene: .; clone size: once; CDR3 protein: CASSRSGPNQPQHF; CDR3 DNA: TGTGCCAGCAGCCGGTCAGGGCCTAATCAGCCCCAGCATTTT
J gene: TRBJ1-3; V gene: TRBV6-1; D gene: .; clone size: once; CDR3 protein: CASSALGGNSGNTIYF; CDR3 DNA: TGTGCCAGCAGTGCCCTTGGGGGGAACTCTGGAAACACCATATATTTT
J gene: TRBJ2-7; V gene: TRBV19; D gene: .; clone size: .; CDR3 protein: CASSIQGGSYEQYF; CDR3 DNA: TGTGCCAGTAGTATACAGGGCGGCTCCTACGAGCAGTACTTC
J gene: TRBJ2-5; V gene: TRBV7-9; D gene: .; clone size: .; CDR3 protein: CASSLFETQYF; CDR3 DNA: TGTGCCAGCAGCTTATTTGAGACCCAGTACTTC
J gene: TRBJ2-1; V gene: TRBV7-2; D gene: .; clone size: .; CDR3 protein: CASSLAGIQYNEQFF; CDR3 DNA: TGTGCCAGCAGCTTAGCGGGAATTCAGTACAATGAGCAGTTCTTC
J gene: TRBJ2-5; V gene: TRBV7-9; D gene: TRBD1; clone size: .; CDR3 protein: CASSLLPGQGGLGTQYF; CDR3 DNA: TGTGCCAGCAGCTTACTGCCGGGACAGGGAGGGTTGGGGACCCAGTACTTC
J gene: TRBJ2-1; V gene: TRBV9; D gene: .; clone size: .; CDR3 protein: CASSPGPLGNEQFF; CDR3 DNA: TGTGCCAGCAGCCCGGGCCCCTTGGGCAATGAGCAGTTCTTC
J gene: TRBJ2-1; V gene: TRBV4-2; D gene: .; clone size: .; CDR3 protein: CASSQGRAVGNEQFF; CDR3 DNA: TGTGCCAGCAGCCAAGGGAGGGCTGTAGGGAATGAGCAGTTCTTC
J gene: TRBJ1-3; V gene: TRBV11-2; D gene: .; clone size: .; CDR3 protein: CATIANEVTGNTIYF; CDR3 DNA: TGTGCCACCATTGCTAATGAAGTCACTGGAAACACCATATATTTT
J gene: TRBJ2-1; V gene: TRBV5-6; D gene: .; clone size: .; CDR3 protein: CASSFQLVGNEQFF; CDR3 DNA: TGTGCCAGCAGCTTCCAACTAGTGGGAAATGAGCAGTTCTTC
J gene: TRBJ2-1; V gene: TRBV5-4; D gene: .; clone size: once; CDR3 protein: CASSLGSTYNEQFF; CDR3 DNA: TGTGCCAGCAGCCTGGGGTCCACCTACAATGAGCAGTTCTTC
J gene: TRBJ2-2; V gene: TRBV5-1; D gene: TRBD2; clone size: .; CDR3 protein: CASSLAVVAGGGELFF; CDR3 DNA: TGCGCCAGCAGCTTGGCCGTGGTAGCGGGAGGCGGGGAGCTGTTTTTT
J gene: TRBJ2-2; V gene: TRBV9; D gene: TRBD2; clone size: .; CDR3 protein: CASSALAVANTGELFF; CDR3 DNA: TGTGCCAGCAGCGCTCTAGCGGTTGCGAACACCGGGGAGCTGTTTTTT
J gene: TRBJ1-1; V gene: TRBV7-9; D gene: TRBD1; clone size: .; CDR3 protein: CASSQQGPFGTEAFF; CDR3 DNA: TGTGCCAGCAGTCAACAGGGGCCCTTTGGCACTGAAGCTTTCTTT
J gene: TRBJ1-1; V gene: TRBV5-1; D gene: .; clone size: .; CDR3 protein: CASSLNIGNPEAFF; CDR3 DNA: TGCGCCAGCAGCTTGAATATAGGTAACCCTGAAGCTTTCTTT
J gene: TRBJ2-1; V gene: TRBV5-1; D gene: .; clone size: once; CDR3 protein: CASTESGVGNEQFF; CDR3 DNA: TGCGCCAGCACCGAATCGGGAGTCGGCAATGAGCAGTTCTTC
J gene: TRBJ2-7; V gene: TRBV6-1; D gene: TRBD1; clone size: .; CDR3 protein: CASSEDTPGQVSYEQYF; CDR3 DNA: TGTGCCAGCAGTGAAGACACACCGGGACAGGTATCCTACGAGCAGTACTTC
J gene: TRBJ2-7; V gene: TRBV6-1; D gene: .; clone size: .; CDR3 protein: CASSEIDPYEQYF; CDR3 DNA: TGTGCCAGCAGTGAGATCGACCCCTACGAGCAGTACTTC
J gene: TRBJ2-1; V gene: TRBV25-1; D gene: .; clone size: .; CDR3 protein: CASSDSAGTSYNEQFF; CDR3 DNA: TGTGCCAGCAGTGACTCAGCCGGGACTTCCTACAATGAGCAGTTCTTC
J gene: TRBJ2-1; V gene: TRBV9; D gene: .; clone size: .; CDR3 protein: CASGQLFNEQFF; CDR3 DNA: TGTGCCAGCGGGCAGCTTTTCAATGAGCAGTTCTTC
J gene: TRBJ2-2; V gene: TRBV28; D gene: TRBD2; clone size: .; CDR3 protein: CASLLAGGSTGELFF; CDR3 DNA: TGTGCCAGCCTACTAGCGGGAGGGTCCACCGGGGAGCTGTTTTTT
J gene: TRBJ2-2; V gene: TRBV7-9; D gene: TRBD1; clone size: .; CDR3 protein: CASSHGDRTTGELFF; CDR3 DNA: TGTGCCAGCAGCCATGGGGACAGAACCACCGGGGAGCTGTTTTTT
J gene: TRBJ1-1; V gene: TRBV19; D gene: TRBD1; clone size: .; CDR3 protein: CASSTPGQILEAFF; CDR3 DNA: TGTGCCAGTAGTACCCCGGGACAGATCCTTGAAGCTTTCTTT
J gene: TRBJ1-1; V gene: TRBV11-3; D gene: TRBD1; clone size: once; CDR3 protein: CASSAGGAVTEAFF; CDR3 DNA: TGTGCCAGCAGCGCAGGGGGCGCAGTAACTGAAGCTTTCTTT
J gene: TRBJ2-1; V gene: TRBV7-3; D gene: TRBD2; clone size: .; CDR3 protein: CASSASGGSYNEQFF; CDR3 DNA: TGTGCCAGCAGCGCCAGCGGGGGCTCCTACAATGAGCAGTTCTTC
J gene: TRBJ2-7; V gene: TRBV5-1; D gene: TRBD2; clone size: .; CDR3 protein: CASSLASGSVYEQYF; CDR3 DNA: TGCGCCAGCAGCTTGGCCAGCGGGAGCGTCTACGAGCAGTACTTC
J gene: TRBJ2-2; V gene: TRBV9; D gene: .; clone size: .; CDR3 protein: CASSVEGAGGRTGELFF; CDR3 DNA: TGTGCCAGCAGCGTAGAGGGGGCGGGAGGCCGCACCGGGGAGCTGTTTTTT
J gene: TRBJ2-3; V gene: TRBV4-2; D gene: .; clone size: .; CDR3 protein: CASSQMSASWASGTDTQYF; CDR3 DNA: TGTGCCAGCAGCCAAATGTCGGCTAGCTGGGCTAGTGGCACAGATACGCAGTATTTT
J gene: TRBJ2-5; V gene: TRBV6-6; D gene: .; clone size: .; CDR3 protein: CASNKAGSAQYF; CDR3 DNA: TGTGCCAGCAATAAGGCGGGGTCGGCCCAGTACTTC
J gene: TRBJ2-5; V gene: TRBV19; D gene: .; clone size: .; CDR3 protein: CASSSTGLETQYF; CDR3 DNA: TGTGCCAGTAGTAGTACAGGGCTGGAGACCCAGTACTTC
J gene: TRBJ2-2; V gene: TRBV10-1; D gene: .; clone size: .; CDR3 protein: CASSEAVANTGELFF; CDR3 DNA: TGCGCCAGCAGTGAGGCAGTCGCGAACACCGGGGAGCTGTTTTTT
J gene: TRBJ2-7; V gene: TRBV6-5; D gene: .; clone size: .; CDR3 protein: CASNAQGAGDGQQYF; CDR3 DNA: TGTGCCAGCAACGCACAGGGCGCGGGCGACGGCCAGCAGTACTTC
J gene: TRBJ1-1; V gene: TRBV5-1; D gene: TRBD1; clone size: .; CDR3 protein: CASTHPGGSTEAFF; CDR3 DNA: TGCGCCAGCACGCACCCAGGGGGCTCCACTGAAGCTTTCTTT
J gene: TRBJ1-5; V gene: TRBV28; D gene: .; clone size: .; CDR3 protein: CATLNRDSNQPQHF; CDR3 DNA: TGTGCCACCCTTAATCGGGACAGCAATCAGCCCCAGCATTTT
J gene: TRBJ1-4; V gene: TRBV7-9; D gene: .; clone size: few; CDR3 protein: CASSLRQTNEKLFF; CDR3 DNA: TGTGCCAGCAGCTTAAGACAGACTAATGAAAAACTGTTTTTT
J gene: TRBJ2-2; V gene: TRBV18; D gene: TRBD2; clone size: .; CDR3 protein: CASSPRLAGPTNTGELFF; CDR3 DNA: TGTGCCAGCTCACCACGGCTAGCGGGACCTACTAACACCGGGGAGCTGTTTTTT
J gene: TRBJ1-5; V gene: TRBV6-1; D gene: .; clone size: .; CDR3 protein: CASSERRGGQPQHF; CDR3 DNA: TGTGCCAGCAGTGAAAGAAGGGGAGGTCAGCCCCAGCATTTT
J gene: TRBJ2-7; V gene: TRBV10-3; D gene: TRBD1; clone size: .; CDR3 protein: CAMTRDRGSYEQYF; CDR3 DNA: TGTGCCATGACCCGGGACAGGGGGTCCTACGAGCAGTACTTC
J gene: TRBJ1-4; V gene: TRBV7-2; D gene: TRBD1; clone size: .; CDR3 protein: CASTKRDRGEKLFF; CDR3 DNA: TGTGCCAGCACTAAGCGGGACAGGGGTGAAAAACTGTTTTTT
J gene: TRBJ2-5; V gene: TRBV19; D gene: TRBD2; clone size: .; CDR3 protein: CASRESGRLETQYF; CDR3 DNA: TGTGCCAGTAGAGAAAGCGGGAGGTTGGAGACCCAGTACTTC
J gene: TRBJ2-2; V gene: TRBV9; D gene: TRBD1; clone size: .; CDR3 protein: CASSPWTGGDTGELFF; CDR3 DNA: TGTGCCAGCAGCCCCTGGACAGGGGGGGACACCGGGGAGCTGTTTTTT
J gene: TRBJ1-2; V gene: TRBV28; D gene: TRBD1; clone size: .; CDR3 protein: CATYGAGGLGGYGYTF; CDR3 DNA: TGTGCCACTTACGGGGCAGGGGGCCTAGGAGGCTATGGCTACACCTTC
J gene: TRBJ1-1; V gene: TRBV28; D gene: TRBD1; clone size: .; CDR3 protein: CASSFVQGARFTEAFF; CDR3 DNA: TGTGCCAGCAGTTTCGTACAGGGGGCCAGGTTCACTGAAGCTTTCTTT
J gene: TRBJ2-1; V gene: TRBV6-6; D gene: .; clone size: .; CDR3 protein: CASSYSGAANEQFF; CDR3 DNA: TGTGCCAGCAGTTACTCGGGAGCGGCCAATGAGCAGTTCTTC
J gene: TRBJ2-7; V gene: TRBV5-1; D gene: .; clone size: .; CDR3 protein: CASSTTMGAGPYEQYF; CDR3 DNA: TGCGCCAGCAGCACAACAATGGGGGCAGGGCCCTACGAGCAGTACTTC